The entry below describes one T cell receptor (beta chain). As yet, its antigen is unknown. This sample was taken from a study of T cell responses to AZD1222 COVID-19 vaccine. Overall study results and limits: Spike as a whole was targeted by vaccine-associated CD4 TCRs, dominant at 160-218 and 743-854. No repertoire was sampled before or during the peak T cell response, only after it. Spike-specific TCR breadth and depth both grew after two AZD1222 doses. Per reports, nearly half of all spike-specific TCRs target regions that are unmutated in variants.

TCRdb's table, derived via immunoSEQ multiplex PCR, lists solely in-frame clones and lacks some. The sample lists around 150,000 clones, around 90% occurring once. The origin of this receptor is an adult in good health. The sequencing used peripheral blood, collected on day 0 of AZD1222 vaccination.

The CDR3 coding sequence is TGTGCCAGCAGCGGGGCAGGGCAGACTGAAGCTTTCTTT. It yields the protein CASSGAGQTEAFF. This chain uses TRBV13 with TRBJ1-1; D might be TRBD1 (5 bases). Germline V gene sequence: CDR1 PRHDT, CDR2 FYEKMQ (reference sequence). Trimming removed 5 bases at V and 5 bases at J, with 12 bases between. CDR3 length equals 13 residues. The full variable domain, its missing parts supplied by reference TRBV13 and TRBJ1-1, is AAGVIQSPRHLIKEKRETATLKCYPIPRHDTVYWYQQGPGQDPQFLISFYEKMQSDKGSIPDRFSAQQFSDYHSELNMSSLELGDSALYFCASSGAGQTEAFFGQGTRLTVV.